This T cell receptor beta chain was observed in a study of CD8+ T cells in alopecia areata. Treatment denoted: oral pan-JAK inhibitor, 5-10 mg twice daily. Patients with alopecia areata provided lesional scalp punch biopsies as well as peripheral blood. The CDR3 has 17 amino acids. Deletions cut 2 bases from V and 5 bases from J, with 22 bases between. RNA, once extracted, was reverse transcribed into cDNA for use as the sequencing template. Clones were read by immunoSEQ multiplex PCR, and TCRdb kept only the in-frame ones, dropping some. The sample carries fewer than 150,000 clones, around four fifths recorded once. For this clone: The target antigen is unknown.

Study outcomes and limitations: One nonresponder leaves baseline CD8+ expansion's link to response uncertain. Expanded CD8+ clones among the top 100, as well as scalp clonality, were significantly decreased by tofacitinib. Clonality in lesional scalp, especially alopecia totalis/universalis, exceeded that of normal scalp.

Sequenced material: CD8+ T cells sorted from blood, taken at week 4, from a patient treated with tofacitinib. This TCR was recovered from a human donor with alopecia areata. This sequence joins TRBV23-1 and TRBJ2-7; a possible D gene is TRBD1 (6 bases). TRBV23-1 is noted as an ORF with a role that remains uncertain. CDR3 protein: CASSQTERGTSLHEQYF. CDR3 in DNA: TGCGCCAGCAGTCAAACGGAACGTGGGACAAGCCTCCACGAGCAGTACTTC.